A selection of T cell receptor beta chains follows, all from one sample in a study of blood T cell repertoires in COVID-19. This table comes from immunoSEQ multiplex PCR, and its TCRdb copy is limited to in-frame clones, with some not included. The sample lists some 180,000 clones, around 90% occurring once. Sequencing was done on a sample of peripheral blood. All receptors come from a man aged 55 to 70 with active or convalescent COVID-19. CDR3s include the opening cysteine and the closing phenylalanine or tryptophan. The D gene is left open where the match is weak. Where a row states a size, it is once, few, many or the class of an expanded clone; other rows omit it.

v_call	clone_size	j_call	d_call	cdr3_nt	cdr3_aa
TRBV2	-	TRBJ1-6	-	TGTGCCAGCAGTGATAGGGGGGGACGGGATTCACCCCTCCACTTT	CASSDRGGRDSPLHF
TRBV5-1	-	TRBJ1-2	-	TGCGCCAGCAGCACGCCAGGGACTGAGGACACCTTC	CASSTPGTEDTF
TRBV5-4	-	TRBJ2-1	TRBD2	TGTGCCAGCAGCTTATTAGCGGGGGGAAGCTCCTACAATGAGCAGTTCTTC	CASSLLAGGSSYNEQFF
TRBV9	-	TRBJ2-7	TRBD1	TGTGCCAGCAGCGTCGGGACAGGGCAAGAGCAGTACTTC	CASSVGTGQEQYF
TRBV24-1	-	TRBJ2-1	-	TGTGCCACCAGTGATTCGGGGGTGGACTACTACAATGAGCAGTTCTTC	CATSDSGVDYYNEQFF
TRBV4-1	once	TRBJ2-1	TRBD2	TGCGCCAGCAGCCAAGATAGCGGGGGGGCCGGGAATGAGCAGTTCTTC	CASSQDSGGAGNEQFF
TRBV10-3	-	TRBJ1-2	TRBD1	TGTGCCATCAGCTCTCCGGGACAGCCGGGGGTGGGCTTC	CAISSPGQPGVGF
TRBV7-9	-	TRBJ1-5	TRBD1	TGTGCCAGCAGCTTAGATTCGGCAGGGGGTCAGCCCCAGCATTTT	CASSLDSAGGQPQHF
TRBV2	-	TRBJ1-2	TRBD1	TGTGCCAGCAGTGCCATAAGGGGGCAGGGATATGGCTACACCTTC	CASSAIRGQGYGYTF
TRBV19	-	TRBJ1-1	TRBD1	TGTGCCACCGTCCACAGGGGGCCTGTCACTGAAGCTTTCTTT	CATVHRGPVTEAFF
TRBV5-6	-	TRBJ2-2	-	TGTGCCAGCCAGTCGGGGGTCGGAACCGGGGAGCTGTTTTTT	CASQSGVGTGELFF
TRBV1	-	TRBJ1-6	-	TGCACCAGCAGCCAAGATAGGGAGTATAATTCACCCCTCCACTTT	CTSSQDREYNSPLHF
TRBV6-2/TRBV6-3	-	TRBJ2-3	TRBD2	TGTGCCAGCAGTTACTTCCGGGGGGGCGGCACAGATACGCAGTATTTT	CASSYFRGGGTDTQYF
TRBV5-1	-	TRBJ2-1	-	TGCGCCAGCAAGGGAGGTGGAGGGTACAATGAGCAGTTCTTC	CASKGGGGYNEQFF
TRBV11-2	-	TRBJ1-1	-	TGTGCCAGCAGCTTAAGAAGGGGGAACACTGAAGCTTTCTTT	CASSLRRGNTEAFF
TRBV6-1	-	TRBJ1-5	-	TGTGCCAGCAGTGAAGCCAGGTTGGCGGGGGCCGGCAATCAGCCCCAGCATTTT	CASSEARLAGAGNQPQHF
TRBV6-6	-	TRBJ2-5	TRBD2	TGTGCCAGCAGTTCCCCGGGGGGAGGAGAGACCCAGTACTTC	CASSSPGGGETQYF
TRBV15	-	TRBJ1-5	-	TGTGCCACCAGCCAACACCTTAATCAGCCCCAGCATTTT	CATSQHLNQPQHF
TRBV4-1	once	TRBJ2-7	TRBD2	TGCGCCAGCAGCCAAGGATTAGCGGGGCTATACGAGCAGTACTTC	CASSQGLAGLYEQYF
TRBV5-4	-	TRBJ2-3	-	TGTGCCAGCAGCTCCGGACAGTGGAGCACAGATACGCAGTATTTT	CASSSGQWSTDTQYF
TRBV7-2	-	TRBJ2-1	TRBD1	TGTGCCAGCAGCTTAGCGAATACAGGGGGCGGTGAGCAGTTCTTC	CASSLANTGGGEQFF
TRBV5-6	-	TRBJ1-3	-	TGTGCCAGCAGCTTAGGACAGCCTGGAAACACCATATATTTT	CASSLGQPGNTIYF
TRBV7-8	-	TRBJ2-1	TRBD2	TGTGCCAGCAGCTTATTGGTAGCGGGGAGCCATGAGCAGTTCTTC	CASSLLVAGSHEQFF
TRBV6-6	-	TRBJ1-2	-	TGTGCCAGCAGTTACGTGGCAGAATATGGCTACACCTTC	CASSYVAEYGYTF
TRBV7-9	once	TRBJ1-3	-	TGTGCCAGCAGCCGAGATCTCCCTGGAAACACCATATATTTT	CASSRDLPGNTIYF
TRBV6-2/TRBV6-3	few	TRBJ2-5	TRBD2	TGTGCCAGCAGTTACCCCCGCCTAGCGGGGCAAGAGACCCAGTACTTC	CASSYPRLAGQETQYF
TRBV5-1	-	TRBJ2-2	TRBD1	TGCGCCAGCGGGATCTCTCCTCAGGGGGCTGGCGGGGAGCTGTTTTTT	CASGISPQGAGGELFF
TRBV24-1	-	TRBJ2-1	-	TGTGCCACCAGTGACCTTTCTAGCAATGAGCAGTTCTTC	CATSDLSSNEQFF
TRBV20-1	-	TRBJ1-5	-	TGCAGTGCTAGTGGAGGGCTCAATCAGCCCCAGCATTTT	CSASGGLNQPQHF
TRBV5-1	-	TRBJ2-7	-	TGCGCCAGCAGCAAGGGGGGGGACGAGCAGTACTTC	CASSKGGDEQYF
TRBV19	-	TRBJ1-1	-	TGTGCCAGTAGTCCTCGGAGGGATAACACTGAAGCTTTCTTT	CASSPRRDNTEAFF
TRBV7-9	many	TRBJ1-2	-	TGTGCCAGCAGCTTAGCAGGGAGTCGTGGCTACACCTTC	CASSLAGSRGYTF
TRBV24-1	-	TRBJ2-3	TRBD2	TGTGCCACCAGTGACCCGGGACTAGTAGGCACAGATACGCAGTATTTT	CATSDPGLVGTDTQYF
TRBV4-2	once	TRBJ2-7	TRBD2	TGTGCCAGCAGCCAGAGGACTAGCGGGGGTGTATCCTACGAGCAGTACTTC	CASSQRTSGGVSYEQYF
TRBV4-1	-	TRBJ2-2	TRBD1	TGCGCCAGCAGCCCATCAGGGGGCGGCAATCAAAAAACCGGGGAGCTGTTTTTT	CASSPSGGGNQKTGELFF
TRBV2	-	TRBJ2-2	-	TGTGCCAGCAGTGTAATGTCCAGGGACGGGGAGCTGTTTTTT	CASSVMSRDGELFF
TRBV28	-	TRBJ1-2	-	TGTGCCAGCAGTTTGGGTCGGAGGGATCAAGGCTATGGCTACACCTTC	CASSLGRRDQGYGYTF
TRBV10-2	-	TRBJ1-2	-	TGCGCCAGCAGGCGGCCGGGACAAGATGGAGGCTACACCTTC	CASRRPGQDGGYTF
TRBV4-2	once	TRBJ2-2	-	TGTGCCAGCAGAAGGGGGTTCAACACCGGGGAGCTGTTTTTT	CASRRGFNTGELFF
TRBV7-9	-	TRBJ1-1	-	TGTGCCAGCAGCTTATACACAGGAGAGAACACTGAAGCTTTCTTT	CASSLYTGENTEAFF
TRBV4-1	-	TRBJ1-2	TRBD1	TGCGCCAGCAGCCAAGATCTGGTTTCTGGGACAGTGAGGGCTTATGGCTACACCTTC	CASSQDLVSGTVRAYGYTF
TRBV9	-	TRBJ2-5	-	TGTGCCAGCAGCTCCCCAGGGGGGCGGGAGACCCAGTACTTC	CASSSPGGRETQYF
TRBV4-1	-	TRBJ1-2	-	TGCGCCAGCAGCCGAGGCCCACAGGGATCCCACTATGGCTACACCTTC	CASSRGPQGSHYGYTF
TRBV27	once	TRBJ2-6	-	TGTGCCAGCAGTCCGAGCCAAAGAAGCTCTGGGGCCAACGTCCTGACTTTC	CASSPSQRSSGANVLTF
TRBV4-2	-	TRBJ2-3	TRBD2	TGTGCCAGCAGCCAAGATCTAAGTAGCGGGGGGACCCGGATTTCGCAGTATTTT	CASSQDLSSGGTRISQYF
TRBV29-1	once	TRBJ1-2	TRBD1	TGCAGCTCTGACACCGGGACAGGGCTTGGCTACACCTTC	CSSDTGTGLGYTF
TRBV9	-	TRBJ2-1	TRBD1	TGTGCCAGCAGCGCACCTCAGACAGGGCTGCAGTTCTTC	CASSAPQTGLQFF
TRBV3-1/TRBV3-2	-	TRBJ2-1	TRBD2	TGTGCCAGCAGCCAAGATAATATAGCGGGGGGGCCCCTCTACAATGAGCAGTTCTTC	CASSQDNIAGGPLYNEQFF
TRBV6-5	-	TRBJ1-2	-	TGTGCCAGCAGTTCTGCAGGGGCATATGGCTACACCTTC	CASSSAGAYGYTF
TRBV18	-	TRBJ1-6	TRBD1	TGTGCCAGCTCACCGGGACAGGGGCACTCACCCCTCCACTTT	CASSPGQGHSPLHF
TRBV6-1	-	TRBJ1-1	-	TGTGCCAGCAGTGAAAAACGAGTGGGCATCCTTGGGAACACTGAAGCTTTCTTT	CASSEKRVGILGNTEAFF
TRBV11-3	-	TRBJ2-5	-	TGTGCCAGCAGCTTAAGCAGGGGGACCCAGTACTTC	CASSLSRGTQYF
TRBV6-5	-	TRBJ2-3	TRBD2	TGTGCCAGCAGTTATCTTAGCGGGGGGGCGACAGATACGCAGTATTTT	CASSYLSGGATDTQYF
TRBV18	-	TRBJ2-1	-	TGTGCCAGCTCACCATCCTCATGGGGGGATGAGCAGTTCTTC	CASSPSSWGDEQFF
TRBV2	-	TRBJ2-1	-	TGTGCCAGCAGTGCTGAGCGGGAGCAGTTCTTC	CASSAEREQFF
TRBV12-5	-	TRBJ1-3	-	TGTGCTAGTGGTTTGGTAGCGGTCCTCTCTGGAAACACCATATATTTT	CASGLVAVLSGNTIYF
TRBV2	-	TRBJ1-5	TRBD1	TGTGCCAGCAGTCCCCTGGGGACAGCAAATCAGCCCCAGCATTTT	CASSPLGTANQPQHF
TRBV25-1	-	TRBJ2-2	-	TGTGCCAGCAGTGAATACCCAAGGACAGGGGAGCTGTTTTTT	CASSEYPRTGELFF
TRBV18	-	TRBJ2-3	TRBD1	TGTGCCAGCTCACCGGGACAGGGGGGCACAGATACGCAGTATTTT	CASSPGQGGTDTQYF
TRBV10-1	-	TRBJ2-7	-	TGCGCCAGCAGTGAGGCAGGGGTGGACGAGCAGTACTTC	CASSEAGVDEQYF